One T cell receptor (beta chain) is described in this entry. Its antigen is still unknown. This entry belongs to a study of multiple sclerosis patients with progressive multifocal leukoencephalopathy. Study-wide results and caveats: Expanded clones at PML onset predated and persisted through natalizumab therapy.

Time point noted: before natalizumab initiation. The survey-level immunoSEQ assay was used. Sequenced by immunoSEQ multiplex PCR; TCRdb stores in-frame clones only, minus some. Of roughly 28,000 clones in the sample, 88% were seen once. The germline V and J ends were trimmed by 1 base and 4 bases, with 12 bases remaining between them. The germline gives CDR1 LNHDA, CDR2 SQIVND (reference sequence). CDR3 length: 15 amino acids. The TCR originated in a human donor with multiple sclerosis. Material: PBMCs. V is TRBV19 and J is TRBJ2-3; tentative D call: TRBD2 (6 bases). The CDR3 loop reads CASSIGSGVADTQYF. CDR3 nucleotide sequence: TGTGCCAGTAGTATAGGATCGGGGGTAGCAGATACGCAGTATTTT. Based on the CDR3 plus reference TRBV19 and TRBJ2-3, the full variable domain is DGGITQSPKYLFRKEGQNVTLSCEQNLNHDAMYWYRQDPGQGLRLIYYSQIVNDFQKGDIAEGYSVSREKKESFPLTVTSAQKNPTAFYLCASSIGSGVADTQYFGPGTRLTVL.